A selection of T cell receptor beta chains follows, all from one sample in a study of blood T cell repertoires in COVID-19. Clones were read by immunoSEQ multiplex PCR, and TCRdb kept only the in-frame ones, dropping some. The profile shows about 430,000 clones, approximately 90% of them singletons. Sequencing used PBMCs or T cells enriched from blood (not recorded which). The receptor source for this set is a man aged 25-45 years who had recovered from COVID-19. Each CDR3 is given with its conserved first and last residue. Each record gives: CDR3 length, V gene, clone size, J gene, D gene, CDR3 protein, CDR3 DNA. D genes are given only for firm matches. Size tells how often a clone was seen (once, few, many) or the class of an expanded clone, and some rows leave it out.

len: 14; v_gene: TRBV6-5; abundance: .; j_gene: TRBJ1-3; d_gene: TRBD1; CDR3aa: CASWDREGGNTIYF; CDR3nt: TGTGCCAGCTGGGACAGGGAAGGTGGAAACACCATATATTTT
len: 16; v_gene: TRBV27; abundance: .; j_gene: TRBJ1-1; d_gene: TRBD1; CDR3aa: CASSLGVGQGLVGAFF; CDR3nt: TGTGCCAGCAGTTTAGGGGTCGGACAGGGGCTTGTAGGAGCTTTCTTT
len: 14; v_gene: TRBV11-2; abundance: .; j_gene: TRBJ2-7; d_gene: TRBD2; CDR3aa: CASSWGGRFWEQYF; CDR3nt: TGTGCCAGCAGCTGGGGCGGGAGGTTCTGGGAGCAGTACTTC
len: 16; v_gene: TRBV5-1; abundance: .; j_gene: TRBJ2-7; d_gene: TRBD2; CDR3aa: CASSTERGTSDYEQYF; CDR3nt: TGCGCCAGCAGCACTGAGCGTGGGACTAGTGACTACGAGCAGTACTTC
len: 15; v_gene: TRBV2; abundance: .; j_gene: TRBJ2-1; d_gene: TRBD2; CDR3aa: CASFLTSGGGDEQFF; CDR3nt: TGTGCCAGCTTTTTGACTAGCGGGGGAGGTGATGAGCAGTTCTTC
len: 12; v_gene: TRBV10-3; abundance: .; j_gene: TRBJ2-5; d_gene: .; CDR3aa: CAISDREETQYF; CDR3nt: TGTGCCATCAGTGACAGGGAAGAGACCCAGTACTTC
len: 14; v_gene: TRBV7-2; abundance: .; j_gene: TRBJ2-7; d_gene: TRBD1; CDR3aa: CASSATGGSYEQYF; CDR3nt: TGTGCCAGCAGCGCGACAGGGGGGTCCTACGAGCAGTACTTC
len: 16; v_gene: TRBV5-1; abundance: few; j_gene: TRBJ2-7; d_gene: TRBD1; CDR3aa: CASSLAPGQEIYEQYF; CDR3nt: TGCGCCAGCAGCTTGGCCCCGGGACAGGAGATCTACGAGCAGTACTTC
len: 17; v_gene: TRBV15; abundance: .; j_gene: TRBJ2-2; d_gene: TRBD2; CDR3aa: CATSRDALAGGSGELFF; CDR3nt: TGTGCCACCAGCAGAGATGCACTAGCGGGAGGATCCGGGGAGCTGTTTTTT
len: 14; v_gene: TRBV27; abundance: .; j_gene: TRBJ1-5; d_gene: .; CDR3aa: CASSSRASEGPQHF; CDR3nt: TGTGCCAGCAGTTCACGGGCCTCAGAGGGGCCCCAGCATTTT
len: 13; v_gene: TRBV12-3/TRBV12-4; abundance: .; j_gene: TRBJ1-1; d_gene: .; CDR3aa: CASSPIPRGEAFF; CDR3nt: TGTGCCAGCAGCCCAATCCCTCGAGGCGAAGCTTTCTTT
len: 17; v_gene: TRBV27; abundance: .; j_gene: TRBJ2-7; d_gene: TRBD2; CDR3aa: CASSLGLAGGAGYEQYF; CDR3nt: TGTGCCAGCAGTTTAGGACTAGCGGGAGGTGCCGGTTACGAGCAGTACTTC
len: 14; v_gene: TRBV10-2; abundance: .; j_gene: TRBJ2-1; d_gene: TRBD2; CDR3aa: CASSIAGSYNEQFF; CDR3nt: TGCGCCAGCAGTATAGCGGGCTCCTACAATGAGCAGTTCTTC
len: 15; v_gene: TRBV5-4; abundance: .; j_gene: TRBJ1-5; d_gene: .; CDR3aa: CASSLADYSNQPQHF; CDR3nt: TGTGCCAGCAGCTTGGCAGACTATAGCAATCAGCCCCAGCATTTT
len: 16; v_gene: TRBV4-1; abundance: .; j_gene: TRBJ2-7; d_gene: TRBD1; CDR3aa: CASSQLPGGPSYEQYF; CDR3nt: TGCGCCAGCAGCCAACTTCCAGGGGGCCCATCCTACGAGCAGTACTTC
len: 14; v_gene: TRBV5-1; abundance: .; j_gene: TRBJ1-4; d_gene: .; CDR3aa: CASSFQTTNEKLFF; CDR3nt: TGCGCCAGCAGCTTTCAGACAACTAATGAAAAACTGTTTTTT
len: 13; v_gene: TRBV14; abundance: .; j_gene: TRBJ2-3; d_gene: .; CDR3aa: CASSQGRTDTQYF; CDR3nt: TGTGCCAGCAGCCAAGGCAGGACAGATACGCAGTATTTT
len: 13; v_gene: TRBV7-9; abundance: .; j_gene: TRBJ2-7; d_gene: TRBD1; CDR3aa: CASSKQGAGEQYF; CDR3nt: TGTGCCAGCAGCAAACAGGGGGCTGGCGAGCAGTACTTC
len: 15; v_gene: TRBV19; abundance: .; j_gene: TRBJ2-1; d_gene: .; CDR3aa: CASSMAGSSYNEQFF; CDR3nt: TGTGCCAGTAGTATGGCAGGTTCCTCCTACAATGAGCAGTTCTTC
len: 15; v_gene: TRBV28; abundance: .; j_gene: TRBJ1-2; d_gene: TRBD1; CDR3aa: CASSFPPQGVRGYTF; CDR3nt: TGTGCCAGCAGTTTCCCCCCACAGGGGGTTCGTGGCTACACCTTC
len: 13; v_gene: TRBV11-2; abundance: .; j_gene: TRBJ2-7; d_gene: TRBD1; CDR3aa: CASRLTGGYEQYF; CDR3nt: TGTGCCAGCAGACTCACAGGGGGCTACGAGCAGTACTTC
len: 16; v_gene: TRBV27; abundance: .; j_gene: TRBJ2-1; d_gene: .; CDR3aa: CASSPSGTRQKNEQFF; CDR3nt: TGTGCCAGCAGTCCCTCGGGGACTCGCCAAAAGAATGAGCAGTTCTTC
len: 13; v_gene: TRBV7-2; abundance: .; j_gene: TRBJ2-1; d_gene: .; CDR3aa: CASSSLSPREQFF; CDR3nt: TGTGCCAGCAGCTCCCTATCCCCTCGAGAGCAGTTCTTC
len: 14; v_gene: TRBV2; abundance: .; j_gene: TRBJ1-4; d_gene: .; CDR3aa: CASRQVSTNEKLFF; CDR3nt: TGTGCCAGCAGGCAGGTATCAACTAATGAAAAACTGTTTTTT
len: 12; v_gene: TRBV11-2; abundance: .; j_gene: TRBJ2-7; d_gene: .; CDR3aa: CASSLGSHEQYF; CDR3nt: TGTGCCAGCAGCTTGGGCTCTCATGAGCAGTACTTC
len: 15; v_gene: TRBV5-1; abundance: .; j_gene: TRBJ2-7; d_gene: .; CDR3aa: CASSAQGGSSYEQYF; CDR3nt: TGCGCCAGCAGCGCGCAGGGAGGTTCCTCCTACGAGCAGTACTTC
len: 13; v_gene: TRBV30; abundance: .; j_gene: TRBJ1-3; d_gene: .; CDR3aa: CAWKRDSGNTIYF; CDR3nt: TGTGCCTGGAAAAGAGACTCTGGAAACACCATATATTTT
len: 13; v_gene: TRBV19; abundance: .; j_gene: TRBJ1-2; d_gene: TRBD1; CDR3aa: CASSIGQAYGYTF; CDR3nt: TGTGCCAGTAGTATCGGACAGGCCTATGGCTACACCTTC
len: 11; v_gene: TRBV20-1; abundance: .; j_gene: TRBJ2-3; d_gene: .; CDR3aa: CSATNTDTQYF; CDR3nt: TGCAGTGCTACAAACACAGATACGCAGTATTTT
len: 16; v_gene: TRBV24-1; abundance: .; j_gene: TRBJ2-3; d_gene: TRBD2; CDR3aa: CATSDPPGGGTDTQYF; CDR3nt: TGTGCCACCAGTGATCCCCCGGGAGGGGGCACAGATACGCAGTATTTT
len: 16; v_gene: TRBV7-2; abundance: .; j_gene: TRBJ2-7; d_gene: TRBD1; CDR3aa: CATTTDGTGHTYEQYF; CDR3nt: TGTGCCACTACGACCGACGGGACAGGCCATACCTACGAGCAGTACTTC
len: 14; v_gene: TRBV28; abundance: once; j_gene: TRBJ2-7; d_gene: .; CDR3aa: CASRHLQGSGEQYF; CDR3nt: TGTGCCAGCAGACATTTGCAGGGGTCGGGCGAGCAGTACTTC
len: 15; v_gene: TRBV9; abundance: .; j_gene: TRBJ1-3; d_gene: TRBD1; CDR3aa: CASGQAGFSGNTIYF; CDR3nt: TGTGCCAGCGGACAGGCTGGATTCTCTGGAAACACCATATATTTT
len: 13; v_gene: TRBV5-8; abundance: .; j_gene: TRBJ1-1; d_gene: .; CDR3aa: CASSSRMNTEAFF; CDR3nt: TGTGCCAGCAGCTCTAGAATGAACACTGAAGCTTTCTTT
len: 14; v_gene: TRBV2; abundance: .; j_gene: TRBJ2-3; d_gene: TRBD1; CDR3aa: CASSRQGALDTQYF; CDR3nt: TGTGCCAGCAGTCGACAGGGGGCGTTAGATACGCAGTATTTT
len: 13; v_gene: TRBV2; abundance: .; j_gene: TRBJ2-2; d_gene: TRBD1; CDR3aa: CASSRDRAGELFF; CDR3nt: TGTGCCAGCAGCCGGGACAGGGCCGGGGAGCTGTTTTTT